The clone carrying this T cell receptor (beta chain) has more than one count but fewer than ten. Antigen specificity is unknown. This sample stems from a study of fetal regulatory T cell absence and autoimmunity. Findings and caveats of the study: Pancreas TCRs were oligoclonally enriched versus cord blood, some clones over 80-fold.

Repertoires were generated with immunoSEQ multiplex PCR, while TCRdb's copy carries only in-frame clones and drops some. The sample has about 95,000 clones, more than 70% seen once. The germline V gene encodes CDR1 KGHSH and CDR2 LQKENI. V was trimmed by 1 base and J by 5 bases, leaving 11 bases between them. The CDR3 is 14 amino acids. The receptor comes from a male donor with IPEX syndrome. The chain couples TRBV18 to TRBJ1-2, with D possibly matching TRBD1 (6 bases). Sequencing was performed on pancreas tissue. Here the CDR3 reads CASSPLLQGYGYTF. The CDR3 DNA reads TGTGCCAGCTCACCACTACTACAGGGATATGGCTACACCTTC. The variable domain in full, with the rest retrieved from reference TRBV18 and TRBJ1-2, is NAGVMQNPRHLVRRRGQEARLRCSPMKGHSHVYWYRQLPEEGLKFMVYLQKENIIDESGMPKERFSAEFPKEGPSILRIQQVVRGDSAAYFCASSPLLQGYGYTFGSGTRLTVV.